Listed here are 2 T cell receptor beta chains from one sample, sequenced in a study of CD8 T cells in Susac syndrome. Reverse transcription of roughly 0.5 to 1 ug RNA was performed with random hexamers. TCRdb independently ran MiXCR on the immunoSEQ multiplex PCR reads; one entry per CDR3 protein. The data contain around 220,000 distinct CDR3 sequences, more than 85% of them singletons. The sequencing input was CD8+ T cells from PBMCs. The receptors here all came from a human donor with multiple sclerosis.

The chain recombines TRBV11-2 with TRBJ2-7, with a possible D match to TRBD1 (5 bases). Trimming removed 1 base at V and 5 bases at J, with 12 bases between. Germline V lookup: CDR1 SGHAT, CDR2 FQNNGV. This CDR3 spans 14 amino acids. CDR3 loop: CASSLGGRAHEQYF. CDR3 DNA sequence: TGTGCCAGCAGCTTAGGGGGCAGGGCCCACGAGCAGTACTTC. Variable domain in full (rest from reference TRBV11-2 and TRBJ2-7): EAGVAQSPRYKIIEKRQSVAFWCNPISGHATLYWYQQILGQGPKLLIQFQNNGVVDDSQLPKDRFSAERLKGVDSTLKIQPAKLEDSAVYLCASSLGGRAHEQYFGPGTRLTVT.

V is TRBV9 and J is TRBJ2-1; TRBD2 matches at 10 bases. The CDR3 has 18 residues. CDR1 is SGDLS and CDR2 is YYNGEE in the germline V gene. V gave up 0 bases and J gave up 3 bases; unmatched junction bases: 9. The CDR3 nucleotides are TGTGCCAGCAGCGTAGGGTCGTCTAGCGGGAGAGGCTACAATGAGCAGTTCTTC. Translation gives CASSVGSSSGRGYNEQFF.